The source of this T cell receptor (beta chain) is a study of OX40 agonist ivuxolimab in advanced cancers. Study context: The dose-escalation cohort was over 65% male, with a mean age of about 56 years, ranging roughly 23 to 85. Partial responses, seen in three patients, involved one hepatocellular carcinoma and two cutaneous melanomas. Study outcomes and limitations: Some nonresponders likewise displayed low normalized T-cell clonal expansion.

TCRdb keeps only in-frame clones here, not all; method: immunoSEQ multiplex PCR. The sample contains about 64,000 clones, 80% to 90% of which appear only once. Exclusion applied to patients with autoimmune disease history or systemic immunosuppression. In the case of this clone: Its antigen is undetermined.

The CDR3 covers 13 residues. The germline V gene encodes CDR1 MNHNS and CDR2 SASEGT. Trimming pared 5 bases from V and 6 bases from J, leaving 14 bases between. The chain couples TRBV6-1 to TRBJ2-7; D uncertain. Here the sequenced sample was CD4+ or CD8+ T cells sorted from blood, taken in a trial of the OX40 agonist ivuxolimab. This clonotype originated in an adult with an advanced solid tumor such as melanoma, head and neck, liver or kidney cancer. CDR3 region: CASSSPLTLEQYF. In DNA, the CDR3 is TGTGCCAGCAGTTCGCCACTCACCCTCGAGCAGTACTTC.